This T cell receptor beta chain was profiled in a study of a mutant IDH1 vaccine in newly diagnosed glioma. The wider study: Week 35 brought visit V12, which was followed by visit V13 at week 47.

Study results and caveats: Vaccine-induced immune responses were detected in approximately 92% of patients. Variations in leading peripheral T cell clonotypes appeared to have no connection with pseudoprogression.

Sequenced by immunoSEQ multiplex PCR; TCRdb stores in-frame clones only, minus some. This table has fewer than 35,000 clones, around 80% appearing once. This clone appeared a few times. Its antigen remains unidentified. As to time point: week 35, safety follow-up. In every dose of vaccine, 300 ug of mutant IDH1 20-mer peptide was given alongside topical imiquimod. Weeks 1, 3, 5, 7, 11, 15, 19 and 23 were when patients received their eight vaccinations. The receptor comes from a man over 45 with glioma. Material: PBMCs, obtained from a glioma patient whose treatment included an IDH1 peptide vaccine.

CDR3: CASSLVAQGGYTF. In DNA, the CDR3 is TGTGCCAGCAGCTTAGTAGCTCAGGGGGGCTACACCTTC. V and J are TRBV13 and TRBJ1-2; TRBD1 might be the D (6 bases). CDR1 is PRHDT and CDR2 is FYEKMQ in the germline V gene (reference sequence). This CDR3 spans 13 amino acids. V gave up 1 base and J gave up 8 bases, with 11 bases separating them.